A selection of T cell receptor beta chains follows, all from one sample in a study of cytomegalovirus exposure and HLA in healthy donors. Clones were read by immunoSEQ multiplex PCR, and TCRdb kept only the in-frame ones, dropping some. This sample carries more than 150,000 clones, about 88% of them seen once, and the ten largest clones take around 0.21%. Sequenced material: PBMCs. These receptors were obtained from a girl under three years old in good health and CMV-seronegative. Both conserved end residues are part of each CDR3. Each record gives: V gene, J gene, CDR3 protein.

v_gene: TRBV11-2; j_gene: TRBJ1-1; CDR3aa: CASSINSPVRAMNTEAFF
v_gene: TRBV5-1; j_gene: TRBJ2-3; CDR3aa: CASSVSTGAADTQYF
v_gene: TRBV12-5; j_gene: TRBJ1-5; CDR3aa: CASGLVDGGNQPQHF
v_gene: TRBV29-1; j_gene: TRBJ1-1; CDR3aa: CSASGQGRTTEAFF
v_gene: TRBV9; j_gene: TRBJ1-6; CDR3aa: CASSVADRSNSPLHF
v_gene: TRBV5-1; j_gene: TRBJ1-1; CDR3aa: CASSPRTGVLNTEAFF
v_gene: TRBV12-5; j_gene: TRBJ1-1; CDR3aa: CASGSAGDEAFF
v_gene: TRBV30; j_gene: TRBJ2-5; CDR3aa: CARGIPGETQYF
v_gene: TRBV15; j_gene: TRBJ2-5; CDR3aa: CATSRDPGTYYF
v_gene: TRBV9; j_gene: TRBJ2-7; CDR3aa: CASSPIGLSSYEQYF
v_gene: TRBV25-1; j_gene: TRBJ2-5; CDR3aa: CASSDSAGTSTETQYF
v_gene: TRBV4-1; j_gene: TRBJ1-3; CDR3aa: CASSQDWGRATIYF
v_gene: TRBV9; j_gene: TRBJ2-1; CDR3aa: CASSVSGRDRDEQFF
v_gene: TRBV5-1; j_gene: TRBJ2-5; CDR3aa: CASGLDWEETQYF
v_gene: TRBV30; j_gene: TRBJ1-5; CDR3aa: CAWSVAGGSNQPQHF
v_gene: TRBV7-9; j_gene: TRBJ2-7; CDR3aa: CSSSVRQDFYEQYF
v_gene: TRBV18; j_gene: TRBJ1-5; CDR3aa: CASSPGQGAQNQPQHF
v_gene: TRBV27; j_gene: TRBJ2-7; CDR3aa: CASSLVPGLFYEQYF
v_gene: TRBV6-1; j_gene: TRBJ2-3; CDR3aa: CASSLLGDKSDTQYF
v_gene: TRBV6-5; j_gene: TRBJ2-2; CDR3aa: CASSYFGIVDTGELFF
v_gene: TRBV4-2; j_gene: TRBJ2-7; CDR3aa: CASSQDGAGVLDEQYF
v_gene: TRBV6-5; j_gene: TRBJ2-3; CDR3aa: CASSYSGTVTDTQYF
v_gene: TRBV27; j_gene: NA; CDR3aa: CASSDLFVAGVPYEQYF
v_gene: TRBV7-8; j_gene: TRBJ2-3; CDR3aa: CASSGLTSGSLTDTQYF
v_gene: TRBV6-5; j_gene: TRBJ2-2; CDR3aa: CASSYSGVLTGELFF
v_gene: TRBV5-1; j_gene: TRBJ1-2; CDR3aa: CASSSGDGDSGYTF
v_gene: TRBV28; j_gene: TRBJ1-4; CDR3aa: CASLFTGTGVEKLFF
v_gene: TRBV6-6; j_gene: TRBJ2-2; CDR3aa: CASTYRSSGNTGELFF
v_gene: TRBV4-3; j_gene: TRBJ2-7; CDR3aa: CASSQETSGSDNEQYF
v_gene: TRBV18; j_gene: TRBJ2-7; CDR3aa: CASSPLRAGVEQYF
v_gene: TRBV5-8; j_gene: TRBJ2-4; CDR3aa: CASSLGAGQNIQYF
v_gene: TRBV6-5; j_gene: TRBJ1-2; CDR3aa: CASSYQGGYGYTF
v_gene: TRBV9; j_gene: TRBJ1-1; CDR3aa: CASSDLQGEGPEAFF
v_gene: TRBV27; j_gene: TRBJ2-5; CDR3aa: CASSLFWGGRPRETQYF
v_gene: TRBV10-2; j_gene: TRBJ2-2; CDR3aa: CASSVRTSGGTGELFF
v_gene: TRBV27; j_gene: TRBJ1-2; CDR3aa: CASSSAGGYGYTF
v_gene: TRBV4-1; j_gene: TRBJ2-1; CDR3aa: CASSYGQRDEQFF
v_gene: TRBV13; j_gene: TRBJ2-1; CDR3aa: CASSPGVTSYNEQFF
v_gene: TRBV5-4; j_gene: TRBJ2-1; CDR3aa: CASSLSTSGVHNEQFF
v_gene: TRBV15; j_gene: TRBJ2-7; CDR3aa: CATSRDVGGADEQYF
v_gene: TRBV6-4; j_gene: TRBJ2-1; CDR3aa: CASSAHSTYNEQFF
v_gene: TRBV6-1; j_gene: TRBJ2-1; CDR3aa: CASSAHDRIEQFF
v_gene: TRBV5-4; j_gene: TRBJ2-5; CDR3aa: CASSLAHGLGEETQYF
v_gene: TRBV10-1; j_gene: TRBJ2-3; CDR3aa: CASSATGGTDTQYF